This entry is about one T cell receptor (beta chain). Its antigen is unknown. Germline and junction disagree at one end, which may indicate a read error. Patients aged 18 to 65 had newly diagnosed hyperthyroidism of under 2 months' duration. Germline values: CDR1 SGHTA, CDR2 FQGNSA. The CDR3 extends over 17 amino acids. This sample is drawn from a study of T cells in Graves' hyperthyroidism and ophthalmopathy. Study-wide results and limits: The model made its ophthalmopathy prediction, and onset followed a median 6.5 months later.

The source material, RNA transcripts, was used to amplify TCR beta CDR3 regions. RT-PCR in the first round (using the HTBI primer set) targeted the TCR CDR3. TCRdb reprocessed the multiplex PCR reads with MiXCR, giving one entry per CDR3 protein. The sample contains approximately 420,000 distinct CDR3 sequences, roughly an eighth of which appear only once. This receptor was taken from a woman between 18 and 29 years old with Graves' hyperthyroidism. The sequencing sample was made of blood. The chain has TRBV7-2 and TRBJ2-3; 12 bases map to TRBD2. The DNA for the CDR3 is TGTGCCAGCGGCTTAGGGGCTAGCGGGAGGGCCTTGGATACGCAGTATTTT. It is translated as CASGLGASGRALDTQYF.